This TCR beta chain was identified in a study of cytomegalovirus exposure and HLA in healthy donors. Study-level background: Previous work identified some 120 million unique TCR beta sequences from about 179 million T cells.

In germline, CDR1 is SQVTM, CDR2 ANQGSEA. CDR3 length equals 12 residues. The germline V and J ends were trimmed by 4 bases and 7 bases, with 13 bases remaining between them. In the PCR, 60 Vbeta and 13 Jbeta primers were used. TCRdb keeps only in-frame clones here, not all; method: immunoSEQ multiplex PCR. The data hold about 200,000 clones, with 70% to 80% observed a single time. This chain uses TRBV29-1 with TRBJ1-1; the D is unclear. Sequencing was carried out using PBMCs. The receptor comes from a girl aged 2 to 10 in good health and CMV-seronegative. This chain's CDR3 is CSVAGLGIEAFF. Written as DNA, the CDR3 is TGCAGCGTTGCTGGGTTGGGCATTGAAGCTTTCTTT.